This T cell receptor beta chain was identified during a study of Graves' ophthalmopathy and Graves' hyperthyroidism. Trimming took 5 bases from V and 0 from J; bases not matched to a gene: 4. The CDR3 covers 14 residues. The sample holds many counts of this clonotype. Amplified material comprised TCR beta CDR3 regions derived from RNA transcripts. The authors performed first-round RT-PCR with HTBI primers and then a second-round multiplex PCR. TCRdb re-analysed the multiplex PCR reads in MiXCR, keeping a single row per CDR3 protein. This table holds roughly 410,000 distinct CDR3 sequences, 15% found once.

Sequences were obtained from peripheral blood. The genes are TRBV12-3 or TRBV12-4 and TRBJ2-7, with TRBD2 identical over 7 bases. The clonotype originates from a woman between 18 and 29 years old with stable Graves' hyperthyroidism. CDR3 nucleotide sequence: TGTGCCAGCAGTGGGGAGGGGAGCTCCTACGAGCAGTACTTC. Amino acid sequence: CASSGEGSSYEQYF.